These T cell receptor beta chains were read from a single sample in a study of CD8+ T cells in alopecia areata. Using immunoSEQ multiplex PCR, the repertoire was profiled, and TCRdb retains in-frame clones only, with some absent. The sample lists about 210,000 clones; roughly two fifths were seen once. Here the sequenced sample was CD4+ T cells sorted from blood, taken between weeks 36 and 40, from a patient treated with tofacitinib. The receptor set was obtained from a human donor with alopecia areata. The CDR3 runs from the conserved cysteine through the conserved F or W. D genes are given only for firm matches. Clone size is stated in some rows and not others, as once, few, many or a class when expanded.

d_call: -
clone_size: -
v_call: TRBV2
j_call: TRBJ1-5
cdr3_nt: TGTGCCAGCAGCGATCAGGATCAGCCCCAGCATTTT
cdr3_aa: CASSDQDQPQHF

d_call: -
clone_size: -
v_call: TRBV18
j_call: TRBJ2-7
cdr3_nt: TGTGCCAGCTCACCACCTTCGAGTCGCAGCTACGAGCAGTACTTC
cdr3_aa: CASSPPSSRSYEQYF

d_call: -
clone_size: few
v_call: TRBV5-1
j_call: TRBJ2-3
cdr3_nt: TGCGCCAGCAGACACAACACAGATACGCAGTATTTT
cdr3_aa: CASRHNTDTQYF

d_call: -
clone_size: few
v_call: TRBV5-1
j_call: TRBJ2-1
cdr3_nt: TGCGCCAGCAGCTTGGAATGGAACAGTTACAATGAGCAGTTCTTC
cdr3_aa: CASSLEWNSYNEQFF

d_call: -
clone_size: -
v_call: TRBV30
j_call: TRBJ2-3
cdr3_nt: TGTGCCTGGAGGTGGGGCGGGTCGGGCACAGATACGCAGTATTTT
cdr3_aa: CAWRWGGSGTDTQYF

d_call: -
clone_size: -
v_call: TRBV6-1
j_call: TRBJ1-1
cdr3_nt: TGTGCCAGCGGGAACCTCAGGCTCGGCTTT
cdr3_aa: CASGNLRLGF

d_call: TRBD1
clone_size: few
v_call: TRBV6-5
j_call: TRBJ2-1
cdr3_nt: TGTGCCAGCAGTGGACAGGGGGCAACGGGCAATGAGCAGTTCTTC
cdr3_aa: CASSGQGATGNEQFF

d_call: -
clone_size: -
v_call: TRBV25-1
j_call: TRBJ2-1
cdr3_nt: TGTGCCAGCAGTGAACGGGGTTGGAGGGATGAGCAGTTCTTC
cdr3_aa: CASSERGWRDEQFF

d_call: -
clone_size: -
v_call: TRBV11-2
j_call: TRBJ2-3
cdr3_nt: TGTGCCAGCAGCTTAGATCGTAGAGATACGCAGTATTTT
cdr3_aa: CASSLDRRDTQYF

d_call: TRBD1
clone_size: -
v_call: TRBV5-1
j_call: TRBJ1-4
cdr3_nt: TGCGCCAGCAGCCCTGGACAGGGTTCTGAAAAACTGTTTTTT
cdr3_aa: CASSPGQGSEKLFF

d_call: -
clone_size: -
v_call: TRBV5-1
j_call: TRBJ2-3
cdr3_nt: TGCGCCAGCAGCCCATCCTTTTTCGGCGGAGATACGCAGTATTTT
cdr3_aa: CASSPSFFGGDTQYF

d_call: TRBD1
clone_size: -
v_call: TRBV28
j_call: TRBJ2-2
cdr3_nt: TGTGCCAGCAGTCGGCCTGGGACAGGGAGGACCGGGGAGCTGTTTTTT
cdr3_aa: CASSRPGTGRTGELFF

d_call: -
clone_size: few
v_call: TRBV27
j_call: TRBJ2-1
cdr3_nt: TGTGCCAGCAGACGGACGGGGGCAGATGAGCAGTTCTTC
cdr3_aa: CASRRTGADEQFF

d_call: -
clone_size: -
v_call: TRBV4-1
j_call: TRBJ2-3
cdr3_nt: TGCGCCAGCAGCCAAGATGGAGCACGCACAGATACGCAGTATTTT
cdr3_aa: CASSQDGARTDTQYF

d_call: TRBD2
clone_size: -
v_call: TRBV7-2
j_call: TRBJ2-5
cdr3_nt: TGTGCCAGCAGCCCGCAAGCGGGAGTGGGAGAGACCCAGTACTTC
cdr3_aa: CASSPQAGVGETQYF

d_call: TRBD2
clone_size: -
v_call: TRBV9
j_call: TRBJ2-3
cdr3_nt: TGTGCCAGCAGCACCGGGACTAGCGGGAGATCGGATACGCAGTATTTT
cdr3_aa: CASSTGTSGRSDTQYF

d_call: -
clone_size: -
v_call: TRBV28
j_call: TRBJ2-5
cdr3_nt: TGTGCCAGCAGTTTATCTCAGACCCACCAAGAGACCCAGTACTTC
cdr3_aa: CASSLSQTHQETQYF

d_call: TRBD2
clone_size: -
v_call: TRBV11-2
j_call: TRBJ2-1
cdr3_nt: TGTGCCAGCAGCTCCTCTAGCGGGAGCGCCCATGAGCAGTTCTTC
cdr3_aa: CASSSSSGSAHEQFF

d_call: -
clone_size: few
v_call: TRBV25-1
j_call: TRBJ1-2
cdr3_nt: TGTGCCAGCAGTGAATCAGGGAGACGGGGCGATGGCTACACCTTC
cdr3_aa: CASSESGRRGDGYTF

d_call: TRBD2
clone_size: -
v_call: TRBV4-2
j_call: TRBJ2-7
cdr3_nt: TGTGCCAGCAGCCAAGTTAGCGGGAGGGCCTACGAGCAGTACTTC
cdr3_aa: CASSQVSGRAYEQYF

d_call: -
clone_size: -
v_call: TRBV7-9
j_call: TRBJ1-2
cdr3_nt: TGTGCCAGCAGCTTAGACATCAGCACCTATGGCTACACCTTC
cdr3_aa: CASSLDISTYGYTF

d_call: TRBD1
clone_size: -
v_call: TRBV9
j_call: TRBJ1-5
cdr3_nt: TGTGCCAGCAGCCGGGACAGGGAACACGATCAGCCCCAGCATTTT
cdr3_aa: CASSRDREHDQPQHF

d_call: -
clone_size: -
v_call: TRBV5-1
j_call: TRBJ1-5
cdr3_nt: TGCGCCAGCAGCTTGGCTGGGAGTCTCAATCAGCCCCAGCATTTT
cdr3_aa: CASSLAGSLNQPQHF

d_call: -
clone_size: -
v_call: TRBV30
j_call: TRBJ1-5
cdr3_nt: TGTGCCTGGAGTGTAAGGTGGCAGGGAGATCAGCCCCAGCATTTT
cdr3_aa: CAWSVRWQGDQPQHF

d_call: -
clone_size: few
v_call: TRBV21-1
j_call: TRBJ2-3
cdr3_nt: TGTGCCAGCAGCAAAAACGGGCTGCGGAGCACAGATACGCAGTATTTT
cdr3_aa: CASSKNGLRSTDTQYF

d_call: TRBD2
clone_size: few
v_call: TRBV9
j_call: TRBJ2-1
cdr3_nt: TGTGCCAGCAGCGTAGAAGGCGGGAGGGCCCATGAGCAGTTCTTC
cdr3_aa: CASSVEGGRAHEQFF

d_call: -
clone_size: -
v_call: TRBV5-1
j_call: TRBJ1-1
cdr3_nt: TGCGCCAGCAGCTTGACTGCGGACACTGAAGCTTTCTTT
cdr3_aa: CASSLTADTEAFF

d_call: TRBD1
clone_size: -
v_call: TRBV30
j_call: TRBJ2-5
cdr3_nt: TGTGCCTGGGTGGGACAGACCTTCGAGACCCAGTACTTC
cdr3_aa: CAWVGQTFETQYF

d_call: -
clone_size: -
v_call: TRBV30
j_call: TRBJ2-3
cdr3_nt: TGTGCCTGGAGTGTTGGTAGGGTAGGCACAGATACGCAGTATTTT
cdr3_aa: CAWSVGRVGTDTQYF

d_call: TRBD2
clone_size: few
v_call: TRBV7-7
j_call: TRBJ2-1
cdr3_nt: TGTGCTAGCAGCCCAGGACTAGCGGGAGGGCATGAGCAGTTCTTC
cdr3_aa: CASSPGLAGGHEQFF

d_call: -
clone_size: few
v_call: TRBV7-2
j_call: TRBJ2-2
cdr3_nt: TGTGCCAGCAGCTTAGGTTGGGGGAACACCGGGGAGCTGTTTTTT
cdr3_aa: CASSLGWGNTGELFF

d_call: -
clone_size: -
v_call: TRBV7-9
j_call: TRBJ2-1
cdr3_nt: TGTGCCAGCAGGCTCGGCAAACAGGCGCAGTTCTTC
cdr3_aa: CASRLGKQAQFF

d_call: -
clone_size: once
v_call: TRBV5-1
j_call: TRBJ2-1
cdr3_nt: TGCGCCAGCAGCTTGAGTCCGCGGGTCTCCTACAATGAGCAGTTCTTC
cdr3_aa: CASSLSPRVSYNEQFF

d_call: TRBD1
clone_size: -
v_call: TRBV19
j_call: TRBJ2-3
cdr3_nt: TGTGCCAGTAGTAACAGGGGGCGCGATACGCAGTATTTT
cdr3_aa: CASSNRGRDTQYF

d_call: -
clone_size: few
v_call: TRBV2
j_call: TRBJ1-1
cdr3_nt: TGTGCCAGCAGGGTAGAGGCGGGGAACACTGAAGCTTTCTTT
cdr3_aa: CASRVEAGNTEAFF

d_call: -
clone_size: few
v_call: TRBV28
j_call: TRBJ2-7
cdr3_nt: TGTGCCAGCAGCCAGGACCCGGGGTCCCACGAGCAGTACTTC
cdr3_aa: CASSQDPGSHEQYF

d_call: TRBD2
clone_size: few
v_call: TRBV9
j_call: TRBJ2-1
cdr3_nt: TGTGCCAGCAGCGTAGAGGCTAGCGGGGCCACCTACAATGAGCAGTTCTTC
cdr3_aa: CASSVEASGATYNEQFF

d_call: -
clone_size: -
v_call: TRBV4-2
j_call: TRBJ2-3
cdr3_nt: TGTGCCAGCAGCCTGCTGCGGGCCACAGATACGCAGTATTTT
cdr3_aa: CASSLLRATDTQYF

d_call: TRBD1
clone_size: -
v_call: TRBV15
j_call: TRBJ2-3
cdr3_nt: TGTGCCACCAGCAGAGATTCAAGATCGGGACAGACGTACACAGATACGCAGTATTTT
cdr3_aa: CATSRDSRSGQTYTDTQYF

d_call: -
clone_size: -
v_call: TRBV4-1
j_call: TRBJ1-2
cdr3_nt: TGCGCCAGCAGCCAATCGTGGACAGCAAACTATGGCTACACCTTC
cdr3_aa: CASSQSWTANYGYTF

d_call: -
clone_size: -
v_call: TRBV7-2
j_call: TRBJ2-7
cdr3_nt: TGTGCCAGCAGTCCTCCTGGGGGCTACGAGCAGTACTTC
cdr3_aa: CASSPPGGYEQYF